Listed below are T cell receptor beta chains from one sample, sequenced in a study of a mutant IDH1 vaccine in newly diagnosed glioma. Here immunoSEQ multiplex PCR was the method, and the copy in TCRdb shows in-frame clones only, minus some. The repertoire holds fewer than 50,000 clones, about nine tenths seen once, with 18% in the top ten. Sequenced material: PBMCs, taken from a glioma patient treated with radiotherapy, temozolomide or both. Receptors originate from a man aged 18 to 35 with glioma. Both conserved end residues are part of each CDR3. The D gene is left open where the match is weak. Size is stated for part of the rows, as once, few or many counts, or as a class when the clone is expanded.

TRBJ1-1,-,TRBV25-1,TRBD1,TGTGCCAGCAGCTCTCCAGGGGGCGGATACACTGAAGCTTTCTTT,CASSSPGGGYTEAFF
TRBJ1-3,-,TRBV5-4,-,TGTGCCAGCAGCATCGACGGAATCAACTCTGGAAACACCATATATTTT,CASSIDGINSGNTIYF
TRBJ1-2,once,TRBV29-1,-,TGCAGCGGGGGCGGGCCTCCCGCCCATGGCTACACCTTC,CSGGGPPAHGYTF
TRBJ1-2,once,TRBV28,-,TGTGCCAGCATAGCCGGATCGCCATCGGGTGGCTACACCTTC,CASIAGSPSGGYTF
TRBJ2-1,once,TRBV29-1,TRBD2,TGCAGCGTTGCCCGACGACTAGCGGGAGATTACAATGAGCAGTTCTTC,CSVARRLAGDYNEQFF
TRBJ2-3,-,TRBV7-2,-,TGTGCCAGCAGCGGAGCGGCCCTGAGACCGCAGTATTTT,CASSGAALRPQYF
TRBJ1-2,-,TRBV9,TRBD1,TGTGCCAGCGCCCCAGCCACAGGGGCGAGTGGCTACACCTTC,CASAPATGASGYTF
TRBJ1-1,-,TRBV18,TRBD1,TGTGCCAGCTCTAAGACAGGGGGCAGGACTGAAGCTTTCTTT,CASSKTGGRTEAFF
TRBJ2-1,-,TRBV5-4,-,TGTGCCAGCAGCTCCACCCAGGATTTACAGCAGTTCTTC,CASSSTQDLQQFF
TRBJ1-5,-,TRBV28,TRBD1,TGTGCCAGCAGTGCGGGACAGGGGGCCTCTCAGCCCCAGCATTTT,CASSAGQGASQPQHF
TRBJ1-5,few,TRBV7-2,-,TGTGCCAGCAGCCCCGGGCCTTATCAGCCCCAGCATTTT,CASSPGPYQPQHF
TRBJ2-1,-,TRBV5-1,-,TGCGCCAGCAGCGTGCAGGGTTACGGTAATGAGCAGTTCTTC,CASSVQGYGNEQFF
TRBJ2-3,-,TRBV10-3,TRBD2,TGTGCCACTCTAGAGACTAGCGGGATAACAGATACGCAGTATTTT,CATLETSGITDTQYF
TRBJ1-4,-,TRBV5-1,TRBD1,TGCGCCAGCAGCCACGGGACAGGGACAACTAATGAAAAACTGTTTTTT,CASSHGTGTTNEKLFF
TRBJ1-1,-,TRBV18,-,TGTGCCAGCTCACCACCGGACCAACCAGGGACTGAAGCTTTCTTT,CASSPPDQPGTEAFF
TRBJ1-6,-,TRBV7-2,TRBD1,TGTGCCAGCAGCTCACAAAGACAGGGGCATAATTCACCCCTCCACTTT,CASSSQRQGHNSPLHF
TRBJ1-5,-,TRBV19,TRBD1,TGTGCCAGTAGTCCCCCCCAGGGACAGTACAATCAGCCCCAGCATTTT,CASSPPQGQYNQPQHF
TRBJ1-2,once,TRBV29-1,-,TGCAGCGTTGATCCCATCCCGGGACCTAACTATGGCTACACCTTC,CSVDPIPGPNYGYTF
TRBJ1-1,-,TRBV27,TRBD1,TGTGCCAGCAGTGGACAGGGGGGTGAAGCTTTCTTT,CASSGQGGEAFF
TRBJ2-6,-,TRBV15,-,TGTGCCACCAGCAGAGCGAGGGGTTCTGGGGCCAACGTCCTGACTTTC,CATSRARGSGANVLTF
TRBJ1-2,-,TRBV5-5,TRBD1,TGTGCCAGCAGCCCCCAACAGGGGGCAGAGGGCTACACCTTC,CASSPQQGAEGYTF
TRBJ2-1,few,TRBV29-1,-,TGCAGCGTTGGGGAGTTGGGCTCCTACAATGAGCAGTTCTTC,CSVGELGSYNEQFF
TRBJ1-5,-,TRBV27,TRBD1,TGTGCCAGCAGGAAGGGACAGGGCGGCCAGCCCCAGCATTTT,CASRKGQGGQPQHF